A single sample gave rise to the 7 T cell receptor beta chains below, sequenced in a study of sequential checkpoint blockade in melanoma (dated by TCRdb to about 2019). Libraries were constructed by the immunoSEQ multiplex PCR assay. In TCRdb, the immuneACCESS table is reduced to in-frame sequences with V and J assigned. These tables do not hold every clone; where another copy was compared, an unresolved V gene accounts for under half, and the others remain unexplained. Recorded for this sample are about 5,500 clones; roughly 50% of them occurred a single time. Roughly 29% of the sample comes from the top ten. The sample's treatment or condition label is to be understood as: randomized to nivolumab then ipilimumab (arm A) or the reverse (arm B). The specimen was CD8+ T cells sorted from blood (inferred from file names), collected from a patient given nivolumab and ipilimumab in sequence. Receptor source: a human patient with melanoma. Some clones in this sample may be carry-over from other donors' samples.

The J gene is TRBJ2-7, the V gene TRBV9; TRBD2 matches at 12 bases. The ends lost 4 bases at V and 2 bases at J; junction bases unmatched: 4. The CDR3 contains 15 residues. Germline values: CDR1 SGDLS, CDR2 YYNGEE. DNA for the CDR3: TGTGCCAGCAGCCTTACTAGCGGGGGGCCCTACGAGCAGTACTTC. Translation gives CASSLTSGGPYEQYF.

The J gene is TRBJ2-7, the V gene TRBV18; 7 positions agree with TRBD1. The CDR3 loop spans 13 amino acids. V lost 3 bases and J lost 5; bases outside the gene matches: 4. Germline-derived CDR1 and CDR2 are KGHSH and LQKENI. This CDR3 is CASSPTGAHEQYF. For the CDR3, the DNA is TGTGCCAGCTCACCCACAGGGGCCCACGAGCAGTACTTC. Full variable domain (remainder filled in from reference TRBV18 and TRBJ2-7): NAGVMQNPRHLVRRRGQEARLRCSPMKGHSHVYWYRQLPEEGLKFMVYLQKENIIDESGMPKERFSAEFPKEGPSILRIQQVVRGDSAAYFCASSPTGAHEQYFGPGTRLTVT.

CDR3 nucleotide sequence: TGTGCCAGCAGCTTGACTACCGCCTACGAGCAGTACTTC. Translation gives CASSLTTAYEQYF. V is TRBV7-9 and J is TRBJ2-5; a weak D match, TRBD2 (5 bases). The J call may be mistaken, given a closer DNA end match to TRBJ2-7. The CDR3 runs 13 residues. Germline values: CDR1 SEHNR, CDR2 FQNEAQ (reference sequence).

This chain links TRBV5-8 with TRBJ1-1; no reliable D call. This CDR3 spans 16 amino acids. The germline gives CDR1 SGHTS, CDR2 YDEGEE. V dropped 2 bases and J dropped 3 bases, with 17 bases sitting between them. In DNA form, the CDR3 reads TGTGCCAGCAGCTTTCTTCCGAACGGGCGGGACACTGAAGCTTTCTTT. Amino acid sequence: CASSFLPNGRDTEAFF.

The chain combines TRBV5-1 with TRBJ2-6, with D perhaps TRBD1 (6 bases). V was shortened by 2 bases and J by 1 base, with 16 bases between the two germline ends. The CDR3 runs 18 residues. The germline CDR1 and CDR2 sequences are SGHRS and YFSETQ. CDR3 residues: CASSLTGFLLSGANVLTF. CDR3 sequence (DNA): TGCGCCAGCAGCTTAACAGGGTTCCTCCTTTCTGGGGCCAACGTCCTGACTTTC.

The V and J genes are TRBV7-9 and TRBJ2-7, with 7 positions matching TRBD1. The CDR3 loop spans 15 amino acids. The V and J ends lost 6 bases and 0 bases, in that order; junction bases with no gene match: 8. CDR1 is SEHNR, CDR2 FQNEAQ, per germline (reference sequence). CDR3: CASSSYAGGSYEQYF. The CDR3 DNA sequence: TGTGCCAGCAGTTCTTATGCAGGGGGCTCCTACGAGCAGTACTTC. Supplemented by reference TRBV7-9 and TRBJ2-7, the full variable domain reads DTGVSQNPRHKITKRGQNVTFRCDPISEHNRLYWYRQTLGQGPEFLTYFQNEAQLEKSRLLSDRFSAERPKGSFSTLEIQRTEQGDSAMYLCASSSYAGGSYEQYFGPGTRLTVT.

This sequence joins TRBV7-9 and TRBJ2-7; tentative D call: TRBD2 (6 bases). The CDR3 loop spans 17 amino acids. Germline V lookup: CDR1 SEHNR, CDR2 FQNEAQ (reference sequence). Trimming took off 4 bases at V and 0 bases at J, with 19 bases between the two ends. The CDR3 DNA is TGTGCCAGCAGCTCGTCCTTGGGGGGACTGGACTCCTACGAGCAGTACTTC. Translating gives CASSSSLGGLDSYEQYF.